The 11 T cell receptor beta chains given below trace back to one sample, sequenced in a study of blood T cell repertoires in COVID-19. TCRdb keeps only in-frame clones here, not all; method: immunoSEQ multiplex PCR. In the table there are around 130,000 clones, less than 85% of which are singletons. The material sequenced was peripheral blood. All receptors derive from a woman of 80 years or more with acute or convalescent COVID-19.

This chain connects TRBV29-1 to TRBJ1-4; possible D gene TRBD1, 5 bases. Germline V lookup: CDR1 SQVTM, CDR2 ANQGSEA. The V end lost 2 bases, the J end lost 8 bases, and 9 bases lay between the germline ends. The CDR3 length is 12 residues. In nucleotides, the CDR3 is TGCAGCGTTGAATTTGGGGGGGAAAAACTGTTTTTT. Translation: CSVEFGGEKLFF.

This chain links TRBV7-9 with TRBJ1-3; TRBD1 agrees at 7 bases. CDR3 size: 17 residues. Germline CDR1 is SEHNR and CDR2 is FQNEAQ (reference sequence). V shed 4 bases and J 0 bases; nucleotides not matched to a gene: 9. The CDR3 DNA sequence: TGTGCCAGCAGCTCCGGGACAGCGACGCTCTCTGGAAACACCATATATTTT. This encodes CASSSGTATLSGNTIYF.

This rearrangement joins TRBV11-3 to TRBJ2-2, with 8 bases that match TRBD1. From germline, CDR1 is SGHNT and CDR2 YENEEA. The CDR3 runs 14 residues. Losses at the gene ends were 4 bases for V and 3 bases for J; bases not matched to a gene: 1. CDR3 region: CASSSDRDTGELFF. The CDR3 bases are TGTGCCAGCAGCTCGGACAGGGACACCGGGGAGCTGTTTTTT.

This chain links TRBV7-2 with TRBJ1-2, with 11 bases matching TRBD1. Germline values: CDR1 SGHTA, CDR2 FQGNSA. The CDR3 is 15 residues long. With 1 base clipped from V and 7 bases from J, the junction kept 5 bases outside the gene matches. The DNA of the CDR3 is TGTGCCAGCAGCTTAGGAGGGACAGGGGGTTTTGGCTACACCTTC. Translated: CASSLGGTGGFGYTF.

This chain connects TRBV7-2 to TRBJ2-7, with TRBD2 identical over 9 bases. Germline loops: CDR1 SGHTA, CDR2 FQGNSA. The V and J ends lost 4 bases and 2 bases, in that order; junction bases with no gene match: 6. This CDR3 is built from 15 residues. CDR3 residues: CASSSLAGAPYEQYF. CDR3 nucleotides: TGTGCCAGCAGCTCCTTAGCGGGGGCCCCCTACGAGCAGTACTTC.

This clone was seen a handful of times. The chain carries TRBV7-8 and TRBJ1-5; 10 bases align to TRBD1. CDR1 and CDR2 from the germline V gene are SGHVS and FQNEAQ. V was pared by 1 base and J by 11 bases, with 8 bases of the junction left unmatched. This CDR3 is built from 15 residues. Here the CDR3 DNA reads TGTGCCAGCAGCTTAGGGACAGGGGGTCCACGGTCCCAGCATTTT. Translating it yields CASSLGTGGPRSQHF.

The CDR3, as DNA: TGTGCCAGCAGCTTGGACAGGGCGGATCAAAAACTGTTTTTT. This sequence encodes CASSLDRADQKLFF. V usage is TRBV5-4 and J usage is TRBJ1-4; D is possibly TRBD1 (6 bases). The CDR3 is made up of 14 amino acids. Trimming pared 0 bases from V and 9 bases from J, leaving 12 bases between. Germline V gene data show CDR1 as SGHNT and CDR2 as YYREEE (reference sequence).

The genes are TRBV6-5 and TRBJ1-2; D ambiguous. The CDR3 length is 13 residues. CDR1 is MNHEY, CDR2 SVGAGI, per germline. V was cut by 6 bases and J by 0 bases, with 8 bases left in between. CDR3 amino acids: CASSGRPNYGYTF. The DNA for the CDR3 is TGTGCCAGCAGCGGGAGACCTAACTATGGCTACACCTTC.

The V and J genes are TRBV27 and TRBJ2-1, with D unresolved. Germline V CDR1 and CDR2: MNHEY, SMNVEV (reference sequence). This CDR3 comprises 15 residues. Trimming took off 6 bases at V and 0 bases at J, with 12 bases between the two ends. CDR3 coding DNA: TGTGCCAGCAGCACACCTCGTGGCTCCTACAATGAGCAGTTCTTC. Its protein product is CASSTPRGSYNEQFF.

J is TRBJ1-5 and V is TRBV5-1, with 9 bases fitting TRBD1. The CDR3 covers 17 residues. V gave up 4 bases and J gave up 2 bases; unmatched junction bases: 10. Germline CDR1 is SGHRS and CDR2 is YFSETQ. The CDR3 DNA reads TGCGCCAGCAGCCCCGGGACAGGGTCAGGTGGCAATCAGCCCCAGCATTTT. Encoded protein: CASSPGTGSGGNQPQHF.

The chain combines TRBV4-1 with TRBJ2-1; 8 bases map to TRBD1. CDR1 and CDR2 (germline): MGHRA, YSYEKL. V lost 2 bases to trimming and J lost 5 bases; unmatched junction nucleotides: 2. The CDR3 loop spans 14 amino acids. This chain's CDR3 is CASSQPTGDNEQFF. In nucleotides, the CDR3 is TGCGCCAGCAGCCAACCGACAGGGGACAATGAGCAGTTCTTC.